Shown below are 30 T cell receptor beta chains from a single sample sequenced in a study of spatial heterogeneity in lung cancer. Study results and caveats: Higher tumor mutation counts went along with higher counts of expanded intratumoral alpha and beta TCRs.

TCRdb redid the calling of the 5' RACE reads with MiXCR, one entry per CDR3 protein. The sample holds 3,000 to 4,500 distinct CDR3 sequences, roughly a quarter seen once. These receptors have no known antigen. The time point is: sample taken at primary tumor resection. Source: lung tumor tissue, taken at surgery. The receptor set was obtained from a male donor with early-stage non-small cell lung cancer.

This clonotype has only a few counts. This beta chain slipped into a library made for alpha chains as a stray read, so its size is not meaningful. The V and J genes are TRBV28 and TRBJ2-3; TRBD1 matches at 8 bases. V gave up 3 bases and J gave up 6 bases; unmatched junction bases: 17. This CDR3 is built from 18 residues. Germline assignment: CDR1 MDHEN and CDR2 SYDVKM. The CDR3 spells CASSFVLQGALGLDTQYF. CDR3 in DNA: TGTGCCAGCAGTTTTGTCTTGCAGGGGGCGCTGGGGTTGGATACGCAGTATTTT.

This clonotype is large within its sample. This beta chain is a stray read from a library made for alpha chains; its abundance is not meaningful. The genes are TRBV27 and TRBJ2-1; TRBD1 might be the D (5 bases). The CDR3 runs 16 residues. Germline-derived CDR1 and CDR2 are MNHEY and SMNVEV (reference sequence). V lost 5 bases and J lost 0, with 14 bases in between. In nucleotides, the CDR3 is TGTGCCAGCAGTACACTACAGGCCAGCTCCTACAATGAGCAGTTCTTC. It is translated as CASSTLQASSYNEQFF.

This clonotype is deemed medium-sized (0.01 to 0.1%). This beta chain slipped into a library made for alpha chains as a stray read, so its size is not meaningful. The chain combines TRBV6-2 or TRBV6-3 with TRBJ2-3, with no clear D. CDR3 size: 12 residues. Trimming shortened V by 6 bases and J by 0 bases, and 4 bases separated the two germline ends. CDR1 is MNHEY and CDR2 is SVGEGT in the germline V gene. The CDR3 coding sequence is TGTGCCAGCAGCCGTAGCACAGATACGCAGTATTTT. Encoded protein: CASSRSTDTQYF.

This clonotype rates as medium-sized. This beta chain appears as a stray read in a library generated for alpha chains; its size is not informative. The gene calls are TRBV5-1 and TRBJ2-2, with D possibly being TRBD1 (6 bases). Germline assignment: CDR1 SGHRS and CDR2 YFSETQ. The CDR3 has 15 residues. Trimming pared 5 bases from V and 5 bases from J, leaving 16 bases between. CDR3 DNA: TGCGCCAGCAGTCGCGACCCAGGGGAGACCGGGGAGCTGTTTTTT. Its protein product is CASSRDPGETGELFF.

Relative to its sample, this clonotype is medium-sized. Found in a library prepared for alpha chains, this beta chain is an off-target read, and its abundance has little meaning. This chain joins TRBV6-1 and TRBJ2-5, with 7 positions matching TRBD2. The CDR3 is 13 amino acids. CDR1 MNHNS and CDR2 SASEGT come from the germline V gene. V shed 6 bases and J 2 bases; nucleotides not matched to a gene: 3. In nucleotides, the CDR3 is TGTGCCAGCAGAGCGGGACGTCAAGAGACCCAGTACTTC. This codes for CASRAGRQETQYF.

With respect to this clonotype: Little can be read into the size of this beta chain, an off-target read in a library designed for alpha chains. CDR3 sequence: CASSAGRNTGELFF. The CDR3 coding sequence is TGTGCCAGCAGCGCCGGTAGAAACACCGGGGAGCTGTTTTTT. This chain uses TRBV9 with TRBJ2-2; D remains ambiguous. V shed 3 bases and J shed 2 bases, with 8 bases lying between them. CDR3 length equals 14 residues. Germline assignment: CDR1 SGDLS and CDR2 YYNGEE.

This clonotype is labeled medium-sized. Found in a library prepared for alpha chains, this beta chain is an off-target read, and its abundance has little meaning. CDR3 bases: TGTGCCAGCAGCTTACCAGGGTCTAGAAGGAACGAGCAGTACTTC. Its protein product is CASSLPGSRRNEQYF. The rearrangement joins TRBV11-2 to TRBJ2-7, with D possibly being TRBD1 (5 bases). The CDR3 runs to 15 residues. The V end was cut by 2 bases, the J end by 5 bases, with 16 bases between. Germline values: CDR1 SGHAT, CDR2 FQNNGV.

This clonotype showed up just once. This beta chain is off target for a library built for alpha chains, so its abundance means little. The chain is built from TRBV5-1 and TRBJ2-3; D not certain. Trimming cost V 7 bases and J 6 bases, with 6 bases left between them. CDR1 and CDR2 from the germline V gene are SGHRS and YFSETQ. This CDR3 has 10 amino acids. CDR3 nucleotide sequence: TGCGCCAGCGTGGTCGATACGCAGTATTTT. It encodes CASVVDTQYF.

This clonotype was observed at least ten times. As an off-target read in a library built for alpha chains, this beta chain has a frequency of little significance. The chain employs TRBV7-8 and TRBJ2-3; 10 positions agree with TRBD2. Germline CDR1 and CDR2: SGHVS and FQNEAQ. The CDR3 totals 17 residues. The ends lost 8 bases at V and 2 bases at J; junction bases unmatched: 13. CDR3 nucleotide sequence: TGTGCCAGCCTTCTAGCGGGGGCTCAGAGTATCACAGATACGCAGTATTTT. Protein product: CASLLAGAQSITDTQYF.

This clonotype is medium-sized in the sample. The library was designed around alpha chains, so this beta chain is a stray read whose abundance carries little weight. Here the CDR3 DNA reads TGTGCCAGCAGGCGACAGGGGCTGGAGCAAGAGACCCAGTACTTC. Protein sequence: CASRRQGLEQETQYF. This chain joins TRBV2 and TRBJ2-5; TRBD1 matches at 8 bases. The CDR3 loop spans 15 amino acids. The ends lost 6 bases at V and 2 bases at J; junction bases unmatched: 8. Germline lookup yields CDR1 SNHLY and CDR2 FYNNEI.

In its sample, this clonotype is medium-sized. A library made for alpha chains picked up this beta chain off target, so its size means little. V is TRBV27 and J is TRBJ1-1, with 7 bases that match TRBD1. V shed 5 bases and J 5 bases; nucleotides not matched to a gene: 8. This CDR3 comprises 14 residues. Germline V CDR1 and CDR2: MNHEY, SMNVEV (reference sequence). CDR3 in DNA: TGTGCCAGCAGTCCCGACAGGGCCGGTACTGAAGCTTTCTTT. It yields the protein CASSPDRAGTEAFF.

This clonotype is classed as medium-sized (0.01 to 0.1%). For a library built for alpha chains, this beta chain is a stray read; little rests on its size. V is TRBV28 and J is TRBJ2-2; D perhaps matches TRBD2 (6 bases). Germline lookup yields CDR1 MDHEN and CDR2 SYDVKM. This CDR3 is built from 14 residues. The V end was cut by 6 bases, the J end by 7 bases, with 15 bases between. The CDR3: CASRQTRISGELFF. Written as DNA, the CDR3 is TGTGCCAGCAGACAGACTAGGATTAGCGGGGAGCTGTTTTTT.

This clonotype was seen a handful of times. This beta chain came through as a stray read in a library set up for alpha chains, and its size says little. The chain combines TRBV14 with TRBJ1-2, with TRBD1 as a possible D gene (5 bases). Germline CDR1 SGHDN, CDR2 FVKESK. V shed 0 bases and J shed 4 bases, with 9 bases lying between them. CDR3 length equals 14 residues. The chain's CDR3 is CASSQERGLYGYTF. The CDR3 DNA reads TGTGCCAGCAGCCAAGAAAGGGGCCTCTATGGCTACACCTTC.

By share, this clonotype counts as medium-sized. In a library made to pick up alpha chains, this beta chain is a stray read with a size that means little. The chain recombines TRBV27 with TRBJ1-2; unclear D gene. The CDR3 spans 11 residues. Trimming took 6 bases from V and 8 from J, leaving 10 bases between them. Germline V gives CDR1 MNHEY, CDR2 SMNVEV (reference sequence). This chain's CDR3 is CASRHAPGYTF. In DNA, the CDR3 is TGTGCCAGCAGACACGCTCCCGGCTACACCTTC.

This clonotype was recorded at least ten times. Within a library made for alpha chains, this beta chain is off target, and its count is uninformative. The CDR3 sequence is CSARSVRGLGDTQYF. The CDR3 DNA reads as TGCAGTGCTAGATCGGTCAGGGGGCTTGGAGATACGCAGTATTTT. The genes are TRBV20-1 and TRBJ2-3; 8 nucleotides line up with TRBD1. Trimming removed 2 bases from V and 5 bases from J; junction bases left unmatched: 9. The CDR3 runs 15 residues. Germline V lookup: CDR1 DFQATT, CDR2 SNEGSKA (reference sequence).

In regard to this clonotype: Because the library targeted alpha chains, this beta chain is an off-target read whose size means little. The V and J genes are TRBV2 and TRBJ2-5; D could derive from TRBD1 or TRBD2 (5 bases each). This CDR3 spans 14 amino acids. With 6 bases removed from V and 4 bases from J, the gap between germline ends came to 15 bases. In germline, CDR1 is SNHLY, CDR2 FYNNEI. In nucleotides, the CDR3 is TGTGCCAGCAGATTTCATGGGACGAGAGAGACCCAGTACTTC. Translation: CASRFHGTRETQYF. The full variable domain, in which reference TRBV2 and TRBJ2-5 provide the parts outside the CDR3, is EPEVTQTPSHQVTQMGQEVILRCVPISNHLYFYWYRQILGQKVEFLVSFYNNEISEKSEIFDDQFSVERPDGSNFTLKIRSTKLEDSAMYFCASRFHGTRETQYFGPGTRLLVL.

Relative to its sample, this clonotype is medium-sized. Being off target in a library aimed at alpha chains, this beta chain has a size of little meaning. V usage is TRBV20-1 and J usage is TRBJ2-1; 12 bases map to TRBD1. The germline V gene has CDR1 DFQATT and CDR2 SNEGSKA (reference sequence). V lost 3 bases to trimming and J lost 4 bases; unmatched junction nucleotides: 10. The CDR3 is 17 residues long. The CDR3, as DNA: TGCAGTGCTAGTGGGACAGGGGGCGGATTAAGGTACAATGAGCAGTTCTTC. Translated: CSASGTGGGLRYNEQFF.

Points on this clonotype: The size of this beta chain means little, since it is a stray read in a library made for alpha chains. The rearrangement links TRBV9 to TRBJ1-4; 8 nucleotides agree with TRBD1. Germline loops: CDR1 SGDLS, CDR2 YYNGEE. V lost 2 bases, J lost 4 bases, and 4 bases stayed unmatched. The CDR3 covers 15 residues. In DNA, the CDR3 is TGTGCCAGCAGCGTTGATGGACAGGGTAATGAAAAACTGTTTTTT. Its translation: CASSVDGQGNEKLFF. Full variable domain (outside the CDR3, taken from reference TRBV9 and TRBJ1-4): DSGVTQTPKHLITATGQRVTLRCSPRSGDLSVYWYQQSLDQGLQFLIQYYNGEERAKGNILERFSAQQFPDLHSELNLSSLELGDSALYFCASSVDGQGNEKLFFGSGTQLSVL.

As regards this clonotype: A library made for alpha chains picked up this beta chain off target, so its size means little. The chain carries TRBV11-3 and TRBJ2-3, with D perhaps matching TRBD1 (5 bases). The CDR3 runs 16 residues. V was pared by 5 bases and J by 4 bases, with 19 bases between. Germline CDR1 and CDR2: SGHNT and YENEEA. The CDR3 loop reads CASSRTLLSVADTQYF. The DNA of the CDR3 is TGTGCCAGCAGCCGGACACTACTAAGCGTCGCAGATACGCAGTATTTT.

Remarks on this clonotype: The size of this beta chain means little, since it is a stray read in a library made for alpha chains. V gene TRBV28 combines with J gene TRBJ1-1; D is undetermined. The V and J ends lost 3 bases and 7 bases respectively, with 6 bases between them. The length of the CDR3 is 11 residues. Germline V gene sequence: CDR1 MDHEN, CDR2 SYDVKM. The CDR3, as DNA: TGTGCCAGCAGTTTCCCGGGTGAAGCTTTCTTT. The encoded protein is CASSFPGEAFF.

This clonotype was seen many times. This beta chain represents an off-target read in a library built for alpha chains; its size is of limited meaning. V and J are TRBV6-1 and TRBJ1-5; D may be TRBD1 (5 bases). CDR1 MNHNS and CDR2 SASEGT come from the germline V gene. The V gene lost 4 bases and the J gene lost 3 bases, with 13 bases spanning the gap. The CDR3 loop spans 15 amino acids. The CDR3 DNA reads TGTGCCAGCAGTGCCTACCGGGACCCCAATCAGCCCCAGCATTTT. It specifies CASSAYRDPNQPQHF.

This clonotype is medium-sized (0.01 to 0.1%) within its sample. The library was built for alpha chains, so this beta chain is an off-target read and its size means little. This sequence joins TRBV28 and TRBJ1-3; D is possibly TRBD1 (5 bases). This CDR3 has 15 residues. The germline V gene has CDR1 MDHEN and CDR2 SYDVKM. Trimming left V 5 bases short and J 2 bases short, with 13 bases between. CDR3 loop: CASSRRGVPGNTIYF. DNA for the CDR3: TGTGCCAGCAGTCGTCGGGGGGTACCTGGAAACACCATATATTTT.

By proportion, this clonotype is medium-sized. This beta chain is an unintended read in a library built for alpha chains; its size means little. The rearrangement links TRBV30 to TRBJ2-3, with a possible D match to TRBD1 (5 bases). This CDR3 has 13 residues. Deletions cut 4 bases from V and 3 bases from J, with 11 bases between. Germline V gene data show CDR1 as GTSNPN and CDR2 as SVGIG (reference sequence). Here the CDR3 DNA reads TGTGCCTGGATGACAGCCCCGACAGATACGCAGTATTTT. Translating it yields CAWMTAPTDTQYF. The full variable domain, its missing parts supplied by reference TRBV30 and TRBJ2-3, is SQTIHQWPATLVQPVGSPLSLECTVEGTSNPNLYWYRQAAGRGLQLLFYSVGIGQISSEVPQNLSASRPQDRQFILSSKKLLLSDSGFYLCAWMTAPTDTQYFGPGTRLTVL.

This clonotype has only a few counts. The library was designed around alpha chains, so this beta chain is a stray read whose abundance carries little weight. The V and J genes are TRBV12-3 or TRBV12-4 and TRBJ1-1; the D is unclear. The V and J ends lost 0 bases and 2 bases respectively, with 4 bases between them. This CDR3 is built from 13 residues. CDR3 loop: CASSLATNTEAFF. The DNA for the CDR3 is TGTGCCAGCAGTTTAGCCACAAACACTGAAGCTTTCTTT.

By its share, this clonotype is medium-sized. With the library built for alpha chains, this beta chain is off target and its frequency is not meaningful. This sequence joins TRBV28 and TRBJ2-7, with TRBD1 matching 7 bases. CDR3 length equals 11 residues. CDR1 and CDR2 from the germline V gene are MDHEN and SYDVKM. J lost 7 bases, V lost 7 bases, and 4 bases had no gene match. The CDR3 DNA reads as TGTGCCAGCACTGACAGGGATGAGCAGTACTTC. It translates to CASTDRDEQYF.

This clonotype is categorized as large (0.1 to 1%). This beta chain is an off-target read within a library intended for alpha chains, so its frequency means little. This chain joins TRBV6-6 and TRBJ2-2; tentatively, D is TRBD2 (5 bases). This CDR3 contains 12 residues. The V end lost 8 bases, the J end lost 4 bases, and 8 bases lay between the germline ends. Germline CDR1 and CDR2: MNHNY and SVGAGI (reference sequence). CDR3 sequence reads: CASWSGTGELFF. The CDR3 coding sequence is TGTGCCAGCTGGAGCGGCACCGGGGAGCTGTTTTTT.

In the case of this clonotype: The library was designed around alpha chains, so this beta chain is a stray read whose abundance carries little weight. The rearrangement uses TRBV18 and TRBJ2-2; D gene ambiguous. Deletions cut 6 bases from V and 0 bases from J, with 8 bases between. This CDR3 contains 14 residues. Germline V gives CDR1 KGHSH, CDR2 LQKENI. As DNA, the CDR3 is TGTGCCAGCTCTCCCAACGCGAACACCGGGGAGCTGTTTTTT. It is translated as CASSPNANTGELFF.

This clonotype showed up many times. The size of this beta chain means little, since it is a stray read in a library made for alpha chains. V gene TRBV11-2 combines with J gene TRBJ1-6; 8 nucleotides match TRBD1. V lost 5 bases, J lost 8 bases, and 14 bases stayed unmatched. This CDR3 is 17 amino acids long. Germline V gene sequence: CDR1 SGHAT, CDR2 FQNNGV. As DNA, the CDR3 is TGTGCCAGCAGCGATGCCGGACAGGGCAGACCTCATTCACCCCTCCACTTT. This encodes CASSDAGQGRPHSPLHF.

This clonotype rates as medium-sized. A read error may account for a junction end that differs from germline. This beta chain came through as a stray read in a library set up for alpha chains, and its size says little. The CDR3 sequence: CASRRDRVGSNAGELFF. CDR3 bases: TGTGCCAGCAGGCGGGACAGGGTGGGATCGAACGCCGGGGAGCTGTTTTTT. V gene TRBV2 combines with J gene TRBJ2-2, with 9 bases lining up with TRBD1. The CDR3 length is 17 residues. From germline, CDR1 is SNHLY and CDR2 FYNNEI.

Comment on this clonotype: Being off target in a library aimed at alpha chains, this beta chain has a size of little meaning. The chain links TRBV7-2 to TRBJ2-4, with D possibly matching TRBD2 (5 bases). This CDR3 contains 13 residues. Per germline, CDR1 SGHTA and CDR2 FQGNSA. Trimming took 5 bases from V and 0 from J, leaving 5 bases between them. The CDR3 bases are TGTGCCAGCAGCCGGGAAGCCAAAAACATTCAGTACTTC. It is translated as CASSREAKNIQYF.